This T cell receptor beta chain was profiled in a study of OX40 agonist ivuxolimab in advanced cancers. Study in general: The patients received ivuxolimab by intravenous route every 2 weeks at 0.01 to 10 mg/kg. It was permissible to have had prior anti-PD-1, anti-PD-L1 or anti-CTLA-4 therapy, and approximately 38% had some. Study-wide findings and caveats: CD8+ T cells showed, on average, more clonal expansion than CD4+ cells.

Profiling relied on immunoSEQ multiplex PCR, and the TCRdb table lists in-frame clones only, not all of them. The repertoire holds about 83,000 clones, with around 90% as singletons. As regards this clone: The antigen remains undetermined.

Trimming shortened V by 5 bases and J by 1 base, and 9 bases separated the two germline ends. Germline V CDR1 and CDR2: LNHNV, YYDKDF (reference sequence). The CDR3 extends over 15 amino acids. This chain joins TRBV15 and TRBJ2-6; D remains unclear. The sample here was CD4+ or CD8+ T cells sorted from blood, taken in a trial of the OX40 agonist ivuxolimab. This sequence was found in an adult with an advanced solid tumor such as melanoma, head and neck, liver or kidney cancer. This CDR3 reads CATSEQLSGANVLTF. The CDR3 coding sequence is TGTGCCACCAGCGAACAGCTATCTGGGGCCAACGTCCTGACTTTC.